This T cell receptor beta chain was profiled in a study of blood T cell repertoires in COVID-19. Study-level background: Sources were T cells, B-cell-depleted T cells, or PBMCs; the material itself was cDNA or gDNA.

Original data processing: The assay estimated nucleated cells by amplifying reference gene primers. The assay was immunoSEQ multiplex PCR, and TCRdb's table has in-frame clones only and misses some. V, J and clone size reflect that table, while D and trimming were determined from the DNA. The sample has approximately 210,000 clones, 82% seen once; the top ten hold around 3.5%. The receptor was derived from a woman older than 75 with acute or convalescent COVID-19. The sequenced sample consisted of peripheral blood.

The chain's CDR3 is CASSPSPSGLYGYTF. CDR3 nucleotides: TGTGCCAGCTCACCTAGCCCCTCGGGACTCTATGGCTACACCTTC. The rearrangement links TRBV18 to TRBJ1-2; tentatively, D is TRBD1 (5 bases). Trimming shortened V by 3 bases and J by 4 bases, and 15 bases separated the two germline ends. The CDR3 has 15 amino acids. Germline V gene sequence: CDR1 KGHSH, CDR2 LQKENI.